Sequencing of this T cell receptor (beta chain) was carried out in a study of technical replicates of blood from several donors. The protocol was immunoSEQ multiplex PCR, while the TCRdb copy is restricted to in-frame clones and leaves out a portion. The sample has approximately 64,000 clones; approximately 83% are singletons. The CDR3 is 14 amino acids. Germline V CDR1 and CDR2: LGHNA, YSLEER. V was clipped by 5 bases and J by 13 bases; unmatched bases: 11. Material for sequencing was PBMCs. This sequence joins TRBV4-3 and TRBJ1-6; TRBD1 agrees at 7 bases. This clonotype was sampled from a human donor in good health. Some clones in this sample may be carry-over from other donors' samples. CDR3 sequence reads: CASSVRDSSYPLHF. DNA of the CDR3: TGCGCCAGCAGCGTCCGGGACAGTTCGTACCCCCTCCACTTT.